Listed below are T cell receptor beta chains from one sample, sequenced in a study of blood T cell repertoires in COVID-19. Libraries were prepared by immunoSEQ multiplex PCR; TCRdb keeps only in-frame clonotypes and omits some of them. This table has over 20,000 clones, roughly 89% appearing once. Sequenced: peripheral blood. The source of these receptors is a man between 65 and 85 years old with active COVID-19. Both conserved end residues are part of each CDR3. A D gene is named only where the DNA matches it firmly.

TRBV7-6	-	TRBJ1-4	TGTGCCAGCAGCTCCTACGTCGGGACTCCTAATGAAAAACTGTTTTTT	CASSSYVGTPNEKLFF
TRBV27	TRBD1	TRBJ1-6	TGTGCCAGCAGTTCGGACAGGGGCTCTAGCTCCTATAATTCACCCCTCCACTTT	CASSSDRGSSSYNSPLHF
TRBV2	TRBD1	TRBJ1-2	TGTGCCAGCAGTGGGGGACAGGCCGGAATATATGGCTACACCTTC	CASSGGQAGIYGYTF
TRBV2	-	TRBJ1-6	TGTGCCAGCAGGGACAGTATCGATAATTCACCCCTCCACTTT	CASRDSIDNSPLHF
TRBV2	TRBD2	TRBJ2-3	TGTGCCAGCGGACTAGCGGCGACAGATACGCAGTATTTT	CASGLAATDTQYF
TRBV11-3	TRBD2	TRBJ2-3	TGTGCCAGCAGCCCCCAGGCTGCGGGAGGGCCGGGAGATACGCAGTATTTT	CASSPQAAGGPGDTQYF
TRBV5-1	-	TRBJ1-1	TGCGCCAGCAGCAGTGCGGGGGGGAGAGACACTGAAGCTTTCTTT	CASSSAGGRDTEAFF
TRBV6-5	TRBD1	TRBJ1-6	TGTGCCAGCAGTTACGTCGGGACAGGGGATTCACCCCTCCACTTT	CASSYVGTGDSPLHF
TRBV19	-	TRBJ1-4	TGTGCCAGTAGTATAGGTGCAGGTGAAAAACTGTTTTTT	CASSIGAGEKLFF
TRBV6-6	-	TRBJ1-2	TGTGCCAGCAGTCCACGGGACCGGGGGTCAGGCTACACCTTC	CASSPRDRGSGYTF
TRBV2	-	TRBJ2-3	TGTGCCAGCACACGGGAACTGAGCACAGATACGCAGTATTTT	CASTRELSTDTQYF
TRBV6-5	-	TRBJ1-2	TGTGCCAGCAGTAGCCAGGTTAACTATGGCTACACCTTC	CASSSQVNYGYTF
TRBV7-2	-	TRBJ2-2	TGTGCCAGCAGCTTATGGGGGCCGGGGACCACCGGGGAGCTGTTTTTT	CASSLWGPGTTGELFF
TRBV2	-	TRBJ2-5	TGTGCCAGCAGTGAATTAGGAGGCCCTCAAGAGACCCAGTACTTC	CASSELGGPQETQYF
TRBV7-6	-	TRBJ2-2	TGTGCCAGCAGCTTAGACAGACCGAACACCGGGGAGCTGTTTTTT	CASSLDRPNTGELFF
TRBV7-8	-	TRBJ2-7	TGTGCCAGCAGCGTAGGGGTCGGAGGGGCCTACGAGCAGTACTTC	CASSVGVGGAYEQYF
TRBV10-3	TRBD2	TRBJ2-7	TGTGCCATCAGGGACAGCGGGGGGCCCTCCTACGAGCAGTACTTC	CAIRDSGGPSYEQYF
TRBV7-9	-	TRBJ1-6	TGTGCCAGCAGCTTAGTTACAGCTAATTCACCCCTCCACTTT	CASSLVTANSPLHF
TRBV27	TRBD2	TRBJ2-1	TGTGCCAGCAGTGGGACTAACAATGAGCAGTTCTTC	CASSGTNNEQFF
TRBV11-2	-	TRBJ2-2	TGTGCCAGCCAACCTGAGAGGGTAGGGACCGGGGAGCTGTTTTTT	CASQPERVGTGELFF
TRBV5-6	TRBD2	TRBJ2-3	TGTGCCAGCAGCTTATACGGGACTAGCGGGGGGGATACGCAGTATTTT	CASSLYGTSGGDTQYF
TRBV5-1	-	TRBJ1-4	TGCGCCAGCAGCTCGGGGAACAGTGGGACTAATGAAAAACTGTTTTTT	CASSSGNSGTNEKLFF
TRBV4-1	TRBD2	TRBJ2-3	TGCGCCAGCAGCCAAGGGAGCTGGAGCGGGGGGAGGGCAGATACGCAGTATTTT	CASSQGSWSGGRADTQYF
TRBV5-1	-	TRBJ1-2	TGCGCCAGCACCCTGGGAGGGAACTATGGCTACACCTTC	CASTLGGNYGYTF
TRBV1	-	TRBJ2-3	TGCACCAGCAGCCAAGGACTAGCGGGAGGATCAGATACGCAGTATTTT	CTSSQGLAGGSDTQYF
TRBV4-1	TRBD2	TRBJ2-3	TGCGCCAGCAGCCAACCCCGGCTAGCGGGGACCACAGATACGCAGTATTTT	CASSQPRLAGTTDTQYF